These T cell receptor beta chains were read from a single sample in a study of T cell responses to AZD1222 COVID-19 vaccine. Clones were read by immunoSEQ multiplex PCR, and TCRdb kept only the in-frame ones, dropping some. This sample has 120,000 to 150,000 clones, with more than 85% found just once. The starting material was peripheral blood, obtained 28 days after the second AZD1222 dose. These receptors were obtained from an adult who received the AZD1222 COVID-19 vaccine. The CDR3 runs from the conserved cysteine through the conserved F or W. D genes are given only for firm matches. Clone size is stated in some rows and not others, as once, few, many or a class when expanded.

D	V	size	J	DNA	CDR3
-	TRBV18	-	TRBJ2-2	TGTGCCAGCTCACCTGACCTGGGACTCACCGGGGAGCTGTTTTTT	CASSPDLGLTGELFF
-	TRBV18	-	TRBJ2-5	TGTGCCAGCTCAGCCAGGAACCAAGAGACCCAGTACTTC	CASSARNQETQYF
-	TRBV7-9	few	TRBJ1-6	TGTGCCAGCAGCTTAACCAATTCACCCCTCCACTTT	CASSLTNSPLHF
TRBD1	TRBV3-1/TRBV3-2	-	TRBJ2-5	TGTGCCAGCAGCCAAGATAGGACAGGCCTCCAGTACTTC	CASSQDRTGLQYF
TRBD2	TRBV7-8	-	TRBJ2-7	TGTGCCAGCAGCTTAGGGCAGGGAGGGCGCGAGCAGTACTTC	CASSLGQGGREQYF
-	TRBV7-8	-	TRBJ1-4	TGTGCCAGCAGCTCCCCCAAGGGCTCTAATGAAAAACTGTTTTTT	CASSSPKGSNEKLFF
-	TRBV7-2	-	TRBJ1-5	TGTGCCAGCAGCTTACCACCTCAGCCCCAGCATTTT	CASSLPPQPQHF
TRBD1	TRBV19	once	TRBJ1-2	TGTGCCAGTAGTGAGACAGGGAACTATGGCTACACCTTC	CASSETGNYGYTF
-	TRBV15	-	TRBJ1-2	TGTGCCACCAGCAGAGATTGGCGGCAGAGCCTCTATGGCTACACCTTC	CATSRDWRQSLYGYTF
TRBD2	TRBV3-1/TRBV3-2	-	TRBJ2-7	TGTGCCAGCAGCCAAGCAAGCGGGGGATACGAGCAGTACTTC	CASSQASGGYEQYF
-	TRBV5-1	-	TRBJ1-1	TGCGCCAGCAGCTTTGGGGGGTTCACTGAAGCTTTCTTT	CASSFGGFTEAFF
TRBD2	TRBV4-2	-	TRBJ2-5	TGTGCCAGCAGCCAAGAAATGGGGAGGGAAGAGACCCAGTACTTC	CASSQEMGREETQYF
-	TRBV10-1	few	TRBJ1-6	TGCGCCAGCAGTGACCCCACCTCTCCAGGGGCCCTAAATAATTCACCCCTCCACTTT	CASSDPTSPGALNNSPLHF
TRBD1	TRBV6-1	-	TRBJ1-4	TGTGCCAGCAGTGAAGGGACAGGGTATGAAAAACTGTTTTTT	CASSEGTGYEKLFF
TRBD1	TRBV15	once	TRBJ1-1	TGTGCCACCAGCAGACCGGACAGGGGGTGGCCTTTCTTT	CATSRPDRGWPFF
-	TRBV3-1/TRBV3-2	once	TRBJ2-3	TGTGCCAGCAGCCGAAACGGGGAAAATACGCAGTATTTT	CASSRNGENTQYF
TRBD2	TRBV19	-	TRBJ2-1	TGTGCCAGTAGTATAGAACTAGCGGAGTACAATGAGCAGTTCTTC	CASSIELAEYNEQFF
-	TRBV9	few	TRBJ2-5	TGTGCCAGCAGCGTAAGCCCCAATTCAGGGGACCCCCAAGAGACCCAGTACTTC	CASSVSPNSGDPQETQYF
-	TRBV6-6	once	TRBJ1-2	TGTGCCAGCACGGTTGACAGCAGTTCTAACTATGGCTACACCTTC	CASTVDSSSNYGYTF
TRBD1	TRBV7-2	-	TRBJ2-3	TGTGCCAGCGCTTCACAGGGACAGGGTGGTACGCAGTATTTT	CASASQGQGGTQYF
-	TRBV5-4	once	TRBJ2-3	TGTGCCAGCAGGGCGGTAGGTAGCACAGATACGCAGTATTTT	CASRAVGSTDTQYF
TRBD1	TRBV9	-	TRBJ1-4	TGTGCCAGCAGTCTCACAGGGGTTTGGGCTAATGAAAAACTGTTTTTT	CASSLTGVWANEKLFF
TRBD1	TRBV7-3	-	TRBJ1-1	TGTGCCAGCAGCTCGACAGGGGCCACTGAAGCTTTCTTT	CASSSTGATEAFF
TRBD1	TRBV28	-	TRBJ1-2	TGTGCCGGACAGGGCGAGGACTATGGCTACACCTTC	CAGQGEDYGYTF
-	TRBV5-6	-	TRBJ1-5	TGTGCCAGCAGCCCGTGGTTCGATCAGCCCCAGCATTTT	CASSPWFDQPQHF
-	TRBV11-2	-	TRBJ2-7	TGTGCCAGCAGCTTAGAGGATCCGGTCGATGAGCAGTACTTC	CASSLEDPVDEQYF
TRBD1	TRBV25-1	-	TRBJ2-2	TGTGCCAGCAGTGATAACGGACAGGGCCAGTACACCGGGGAGCTGTTTTTT	CASSDNGQGQYTGELFF
-	TRBV27	-	TRBJ1-3	TGTGCCAGCAGTTCACAGGGCAGGGGAAACACCATATATTTT	CASSSQGRGNTIYF
-	TRBV11-2	-	TRBJ2-5	TGTGCCAGCAGCTTAGTAGGGGCAGAAGAGACCCAGTACTTC	CASSLVGAEETQYF
-	TRBV7-9	-	TRBJ2-4	TGTGCCAGCAGCTTAGGAGGCCAAAACATTCAGTACTTC	CASSLGGQNIQYF
TRBD1	TRBV7-2	-	TRBJ1-2	TGTGCCAGCAGCTTAATGGGACAGGGGGCAGGCGGCTACACCTTC	CASSLMGQGAGGYTF
TRBD1	TRBV6-2/TRBV6-3	few	TRBJ2-3	TGTGCCAGCAGCTCGACCCCCTACGGGACAGATGCCACAGATACGCAGTATTTT	CASSSTPYGTDATDTQYF
-	TRBV6-2/TRBV6-3	few	TRBJ1-2	TGTGCCAGCAGTTACTCGGAGGCGGCGCTCTATGGCTACACCTTC	CASSYSEAALYGYTF
-	TRBV5-1	-	TRBJ2-5	TGCGCCAGCAGCTATACAGGCGGAAGGGAGACCCAGTACTTC	CASSYTGGRETQYF
-	TRBV6-5	-	TRBJ2-2	TGTGCCAGCGAGAACACCGGGGAGCTGTTTTTT	CASENTGELFF
-	TRBV5-4	-	TRBJ2-3	TGTGCCAGCGGGTTGACGTCGGCGGGAGATACGCAGTATTTT	CASGLTSAGDTQYF
-	TRBV19	-	TRBJ2-1	TGTGCCAGTAAGGGGGTCCACGAGCAGTTCTTC	CASKGVHEQFF
TRBD1	TRBV3-1/TRBV3-2	-	TRBJ2-1	TGTGCCAGCAGCAACCGGGACAGGGGCTACAATGAGCAGTTCTTC	CASSNRDRGYNEQFF
TRBD1	TRBV15	-	TRBJ1-5	TGTGCCACCGGTCGGGGACAGGGCCTAAATCAGCCCCAGCATTTT	CATGRGQGLNQPQHF
-	TRBV2	-	TRBJ1-5	TGTGCCAGCAGTGTGCCCGGGGACGGCCAGCCCCAGCATTTT	CASSVPGDGQPQHF
-	TRBV6-2/TRBV6-3	-	TRBJ1-2	TGTGCCAGCAGCCCGCCGAATCCGCAGAGGAACTATGGCTACACCTTC	CASSPPNPQRNYGYTF
TRBD1	TRBV18	-	TRBJ1-1	TGTGCCAGCTCACCGACAGGGGACACTGAAGCTTTCTTT	CASSPTGDTEAFF
-	TRBV7-9	-	TRBJ2-7	TGTGCCAGCAGCGCTTCATCGACTGGGGTTTACTACGAGCAGTACTTC	CASSASSTGVYYEQYF
-	TRBV4-3	-	TRBJ1-2	TGCGCCAGCAGCCAAGAAGACAGCCCCTATGGCTACACCTTC	CASSQEDSPYGYTF
-	TRBV7-2	-	TRBJ1-6	TGTGCCAGCAGCATACGGGGAGATAATTCACCCCTCCACTTT	CASSIRGDNSPLHF
-	TRBV2	-	TRBJ1-4	TGTGCCAGCAGTCGAGGCTTTGAAAAACTGTTTTTT	CASSRGFEKLFF
-	TRBV18	-	TRBJ1-4	TGTGCCAGCTCGGGTGAAAAACTGTTTTTT	CASSGEKLFF
-	TRBV14	-	TRBJ2-1	TGTGCCAGCAGCCGGGACTTGAACAATGAGCAGTTCTTC	CASSRDLNNEQFF
-	TRBV6-5	-	TRBJ2-3	TGTGCCAGCAGAGATCATTCCACAGATACGCAGTATTTT	CASRDHSTDTQYF
-	TRBV28	-	TRBJ1-5	TGTGCCAGCAGAATTGGCGGGGTTCTAGAGCCCCAGCATTTT	CASRIGGVLEPQHF
TRBD2	TRBV28	-	TRBJ2-3	TGTGCCACCCTCGCGGGAGGGCTTGGAGATACGCAGTATTTT	CATLAGGLGDTQYF
TRBD2	TRBV5-4	-	TRBJ2-5	TGTGCCAGCAGCTCAAGACTAGCGGGGGGTTGGGAGACCCAGTACTTC	CASSSRLAGGWETQYF
-	TRBV7-3	-	TRBJ2-1	TGTGCCAGCAGCTTAACGGGCGATGAGCAGTTCTTC	CASSLTGDEQFF
-	TRBV5-1	-	TRBJ2-1	TGCGCCAGCAGCTTTAGGAGCGGATCCTACAATGAGCAGTTCTTC	CASSFRSGSYNEQFF
-	TRBV7-9	-	TRBJ2-3	TGTGCCAGCAGCTTAGGACCCCGAGGGACGCAGTATTTT	CASSLGPRGTQYF